Listed below are T cell receptor beta chains from one sample, sequenced in a study of T cell changes during pregnancy in multiple sclerosis. TCRdb's table, derived via immunoSEQ multiplex PCR, lists solely in-frame clones and lacks some. The sample has about 70,000 clones; approximately 90% are singletons. The sequenced sample was peripheral blood, obtained in the third trimester of pregnancy. The receptors stem from a female donor with multiple sclerosis, enrolled in a pregnancy study. The CDR3 runs from the conserved cysteine through the conserved F or W. The order of the fields is CDR3 length, D gene, clone size, V gene, J gene, CDR3 DNA, CDR3 protein. The D gene is left open where the match is weak. Clone size is not always given. Where it is, it says once, few, many or a class for expanded clones.

16	TRBD1	few	TRBV11-2	TRBJ1-3	TGTGCCAGCAGCACCGGGGGACAGGGCTCTGGAAACACCATATATTTT	CASSTGGQGSGNTIYF
13	-	-	TRBV11-2	TRBJ1-1	TGTGCCAGCAGCTCACCACAAGGGAAGGGGACTTTCTTT	CASSSPQGKGTFF
13	-	-	TRBV19	TRBJ2-2	TGTGCCAGTAGTACTAGCGTAGTCGGGGAGCTGTTTTTT	CASSTSVVGELFF
13	-	once	TRBV5-1	TRBJ2-7	TGCGCCAGCAGCTTGGAGGGAACGGGGGAGCAGTACTTC	CASSLEGTGEQYF
17	TRBD1	-	TRBV27	TRBJ2-3	TGTGCCAGCAGTTTATACCCAACGGGACAGGGGAGAGATACGCAGTATTTT	CASSLYPTGQGRDTQYF
16	TRBD2	-	TRBV6-6	TRBJ2-7	TGTGCCAGCAGTTTCGACCTTAGCGGGGAGCTCTACGAGCAGTACTTC	CASSFDLSGELYEQYF
13	-	-	TRBV7-2	TRBJ1-2	TGTGCCAGCAGCTCCTTCGGGTTCTATGGCTACACCTTC	CASSSFGFYGYTF
15	-	-	TRBV2	TRBJ1-6	TGTGCCAGCAGTTCCTTCGGGGGCTATAATTCACCCCTCCACTTT	CASSSFGGYNSPLHF
13	TRBD1	-	TRBV6-6	TRBJ2-5	TGTGCCATCGCGGACAGGGCTGGGCAGACCCAGTACTTC	CAIADRAGQTQYF
14	-	-	TRBV18	TRBJ2-5	TGTGCCAGCTCACCACCGACCAGGGTGGAGACCCAGTACTTC	CASSPPTRVETQYF
15	TRBD1	few	TRBV18	TRBJ1-4	TGTGCCAGCTCACCAAGTGGACAGGTACCCGAAAAACTGTTTTTT	CASSPSGQVPEKLFF
16	TRBD2	-	TRBV4-1	TRBJ2-3	TGCGCCAGCAGCTTTCGACTAGCGGACCACACAGATACGCAGTATTTT	CASSFRLADHTDTQYF
15	-	-	TRBV18	TRBJ2-3	TGTGCCAGCTCTATGTCCCGGGTTGGGACAGATACGCAGTATTTT	CASSMSRVGTDTQYF
15	TRBD1	-	TRBV19	TRBJ1-5	TGTGCCAGTAGTATACAGACAGGGTACGGTCAGCCCCAGCATTTT	CASSIQTGYGQPQHF
16	TRBD2	-	TRBV5-1	TRBJ2-5	TGCGCCAGCACTCAACGAATTACAGGCGGGGGAGAGACCCAGTACTTC	CASTQRITGGGETQYF
14	-	-	TRBV5-4	TRBJ2-5	TGTGCCAGCAGCTCGGGTGGGTCCCAAGAGACCCAGTACTTC	CASSSGGSQETQYF
14	-	-	TRBV19	TRBJ1-4	TGTGCCAGTAGTATAGGGACTGATAGTAAAAAACTGTTTTTT	CASSIGTDSKKLFF
14	TRBD2	-	TRBV2	TRBJ2-1	TGTGCCAGCACTACTTCCATTAGCGGGAGGGAGCAGTTCTTC	CASTTSISGREQFF
13	-	-	TRBV7-3	TRBJ2-1	TGTGCCAGCAGCTCGGACTCGAACAATGAGCAGTTCTTC	CASSSDSNNEQFF
15	-	-	TRBV4-1	TRBJ2-5	TGCGCCAGCAGCCAAGGGGAGGGGGGCGAGGAGACCCAGTACTTC	CASSQGEGGEETQYF
14	-	-	TRBV27	TRBJ2-5	TGTGCCAGCAGTTTGAACAGGCTTCAAGAGACCCAGTACTTC	CASSLNRLQETQYF
15	-	-	TRBV11-2	TRBJ1-1	TGTGCCAGCAGCTTAGGGGGGGGTGAGGACACTGAAGCTTTCTTT	CASSLGGGEDTEAFF
13	-	-	TRBV5-1	TRBJ2-1	TGCGCCAGCAGCTTGGCCCCCGAGAATGAGCAGTTCTTC	CASSLAPENEQFF
13	-	few	TRBV4-1	TRBJ1-1	TGCGCCAGCAGTCTACAGGGACGTACTGAAGCTTTCTTT	CASSLQGRTEAFF
14	TRBD2	-	TRBV4-3	TRBJ2-1	TGCGCCAGCAGCAGCGGGAGCTCCTACAATGAGCAGTTCTTC	CASSSGSSYNEQFF
14	TRBD1	-	TRBV6-1	TRBJ1-3	TGTGCCAGCAGTGGACAGGGTGCTGGAAACACCATATATTTT	CASSGQGAGNTIYF